By share, the clone carrying this TCR beta chain counts as medium-sized. Its antigen is unknown. These data belong to a study of spatial heterogeneity in lung cancer. Background on the study: The average appearance count of each unique TCR and UMI combination in raw reads was more than ten.

A single record per CDR3 protein comes from TCRdb applying MiXCR to the 5' RACE reads. The table lists 16,000 or so distinct CDR3 sequences, approximately 6.3% of them singletons. Broader study findings: Expanded intratumoral alpha and beta TCR counts tracked tumor mutation counts.

Stated time point: sample taken at primary tumor resection. J gave up 2 bases and V 4 bases, and 3 bases lay outside the gene matches. This CDR3 has 15 residues. Germline values: CDR1 SEHNR, CDR2 FQNEAQ (reference sequence). This chain uses TRBV7-9 with TRBJ2-5, with 11 nucleotides matching TRBD2. The source of this sequence is a female donor with early-stage non-small cell lung cancer. The starting material was lung tumor tissue, obtained at surgery. This CDR3 reads CASSSPSGGQETQYF. DNA for the CDR3: TGTGCCAGCAGCTCTCCTAGCGGGGGGCAAGAGACCCAGTACTTC.